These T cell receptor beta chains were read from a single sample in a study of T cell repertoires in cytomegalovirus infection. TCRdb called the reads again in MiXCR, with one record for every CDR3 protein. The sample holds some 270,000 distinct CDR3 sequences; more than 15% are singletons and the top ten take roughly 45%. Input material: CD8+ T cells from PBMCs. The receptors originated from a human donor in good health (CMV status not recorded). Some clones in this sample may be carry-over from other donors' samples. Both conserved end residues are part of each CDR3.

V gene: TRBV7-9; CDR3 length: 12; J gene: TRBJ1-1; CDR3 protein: CASSLGSGEAFF
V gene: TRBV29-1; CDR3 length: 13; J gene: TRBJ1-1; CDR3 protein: CSVEGGQTTEAFF
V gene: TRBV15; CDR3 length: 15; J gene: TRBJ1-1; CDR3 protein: CATSRDRGGFGEAFF
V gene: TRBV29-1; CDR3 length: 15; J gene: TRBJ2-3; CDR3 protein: CSVESEQGRTDTQYF
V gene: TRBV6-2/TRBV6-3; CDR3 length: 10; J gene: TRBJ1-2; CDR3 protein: CASHGDGYTF
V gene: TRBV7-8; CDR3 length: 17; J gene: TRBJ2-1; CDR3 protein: CASSLGPGFRAYNEQFF
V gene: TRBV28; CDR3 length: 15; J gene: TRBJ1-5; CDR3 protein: CASSKVGQSNQPQHF
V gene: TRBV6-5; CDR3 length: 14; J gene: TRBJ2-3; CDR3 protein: CASSSDIVTDTQYF
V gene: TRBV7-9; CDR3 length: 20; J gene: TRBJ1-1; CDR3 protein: CASSPLIFTDRTGGHYEAFF
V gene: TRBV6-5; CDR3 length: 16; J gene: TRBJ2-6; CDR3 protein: CASSPKTGTGANVLTF
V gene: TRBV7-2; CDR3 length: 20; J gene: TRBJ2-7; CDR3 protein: CASSLILQGTGPQKSYEQYF
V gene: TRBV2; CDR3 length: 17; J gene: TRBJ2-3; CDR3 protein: CASSYGTSGGATDTQYF
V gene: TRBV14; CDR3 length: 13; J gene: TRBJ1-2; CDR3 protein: CASSQGRYTGYTF
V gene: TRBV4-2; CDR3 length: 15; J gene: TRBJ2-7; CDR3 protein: CASSQDYSGENEQYF
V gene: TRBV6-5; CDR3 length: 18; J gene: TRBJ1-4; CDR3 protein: CASREQGVRHLANEKLFF
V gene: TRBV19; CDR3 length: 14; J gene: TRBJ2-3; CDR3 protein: CAANAGGLTDTQYF
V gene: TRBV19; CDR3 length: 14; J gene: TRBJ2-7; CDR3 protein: CASSIAIREYEQYF
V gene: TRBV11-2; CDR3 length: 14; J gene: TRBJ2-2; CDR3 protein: CASSLEAGVGELFF
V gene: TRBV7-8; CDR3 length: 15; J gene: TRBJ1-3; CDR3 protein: CASSLDTSSGNTIYF
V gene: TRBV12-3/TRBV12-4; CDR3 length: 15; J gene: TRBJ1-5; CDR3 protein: CASSPDLGFNQPQHF
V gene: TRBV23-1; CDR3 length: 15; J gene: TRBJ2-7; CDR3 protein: CASSQLNSGHYEQYF
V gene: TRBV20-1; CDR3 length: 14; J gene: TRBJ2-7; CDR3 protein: CSASGQPFSYEQYF
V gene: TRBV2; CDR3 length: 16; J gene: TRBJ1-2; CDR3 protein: CASSGAGASPNYGYTF
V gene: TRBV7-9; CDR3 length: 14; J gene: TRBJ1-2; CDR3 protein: CASSLEGVRRGYTF
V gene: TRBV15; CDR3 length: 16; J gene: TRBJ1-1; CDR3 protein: CATSFGDSPMNTEAFF
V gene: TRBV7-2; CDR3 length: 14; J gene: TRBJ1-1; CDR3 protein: CASSSRGTNTEALF
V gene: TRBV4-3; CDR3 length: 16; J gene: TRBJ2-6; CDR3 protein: CASSQDTGSGANVLTF
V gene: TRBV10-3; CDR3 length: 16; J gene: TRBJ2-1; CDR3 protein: CAIRNPLAGAHNEQFF
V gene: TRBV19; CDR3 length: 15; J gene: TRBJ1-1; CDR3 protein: CASTPARGLRTEAFF
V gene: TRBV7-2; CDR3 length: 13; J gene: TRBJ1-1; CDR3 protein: CASSSHKNTEAFF
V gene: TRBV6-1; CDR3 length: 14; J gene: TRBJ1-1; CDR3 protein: CASSEGTENTEAFF
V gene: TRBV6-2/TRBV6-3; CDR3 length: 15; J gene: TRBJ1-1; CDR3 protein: CASSYTSTGDPPAFF
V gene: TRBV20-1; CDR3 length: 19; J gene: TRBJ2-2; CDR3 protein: CSARASSLGHRLNTGELFF
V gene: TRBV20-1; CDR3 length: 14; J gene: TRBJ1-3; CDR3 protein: CSALAPGSGNTIYF
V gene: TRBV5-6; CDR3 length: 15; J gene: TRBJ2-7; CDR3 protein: CASSLGGLGLDEQYF
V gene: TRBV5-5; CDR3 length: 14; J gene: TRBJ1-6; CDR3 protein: CASSWGHFGSPLHF
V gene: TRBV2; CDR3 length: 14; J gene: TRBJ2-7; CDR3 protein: CASRAQGRVYEQYF
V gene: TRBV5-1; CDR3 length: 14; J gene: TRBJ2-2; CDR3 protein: CASSGLPNTGELFF
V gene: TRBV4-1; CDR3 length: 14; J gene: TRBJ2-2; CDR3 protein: CASSHGQGMGELFF
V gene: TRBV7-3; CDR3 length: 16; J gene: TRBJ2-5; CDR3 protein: CASSLTGRWLGETQYF
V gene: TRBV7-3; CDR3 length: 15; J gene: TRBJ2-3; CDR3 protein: CASSPSGGLTDTQYF
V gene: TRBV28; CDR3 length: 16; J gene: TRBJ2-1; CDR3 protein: CASSLKNRLADNEQFF
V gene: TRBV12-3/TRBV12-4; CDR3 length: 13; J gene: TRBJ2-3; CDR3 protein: CASRETGTDTQYF